Listed below are T cell receptor beta chains from one sample, sequenced in a study of T cell changes during pregnancy in multiple sclerosis. Sequencing used immunoSEQ multiplex PCR; TCRdb keeps in-frame clones, though not all of them. The data show under 70,000 clones, 90% seen once. Sequenced here: peripheral blood, sampled in the third trimester of pregnancy. The receptors here all came from a female donor in good health, enrolled as a control in a pregnancy study. CDR3s include the opening cysteine and the closing phenylalanine or tryptophan. D genes are given only for firm matches. Some rows have no size entry. The others give once, few or many, or a class for an expanded clone.

abundance	v_gene	j_gene	d_gene	CDR3nt	CDR3aa
-	TRBV9	TRBJ2-5	TRBD2	TGTGCCAGCAGCGCCAGACGGGGGCGGGAGGGACAAGAGACCCAGTACTTC	CASSARRGREGQETQYF
-	TRBV5-4	TRBJ2-5	-	TGTGCCAGCAGCTCGGGGGGCCTAGCCGTGGCAGAGACCCAGTACTTC	CASSSGGLAVAETQYF
-	TRBV10-3	TRBJ1-2	-	TGTGCCATCAGCGCCGGGTCCCCGAATGGCTACACCTTC	CAISAGSPNGYTF
-	TRBV4-1	TRBJ2-7	-	TGCGCCAGCAGCTCTACACTCCGGACATCAGCCGACTACGAGCAGTACTTC	CASSSTLRTSADYEQYF
-	TRBV13	TRBJ1-2	TRBD1	TGTGCCAGCAGCTTAGAGGGGGCTGGCTATGGCTACACCTTC	CASSLEGAGYGYTF
medium-sized	TRBV10-1	TRBJ1-1	-	TGCGCCAGCAGTGAGAGGTTAACGGGATTGACTGAAGCTTTCTTT	CASSERLTGLTEAFF
few	TRBV6-6	TRBJ1-5	-	TGTGCCATCGCGACAGGTAATCAGCCCCAGCATTTT	CAIATGNQPQHF
-	TRBV7-2	TRBJ1-2	-	TGTGCCAGCAGCTTATCAGCGGGGAATGGCTACACCTTC	CASSLSAGNGYTF
-	TRBV28	TRBJ2-1	TRBD1	TGTGCCAGCGGGCTCACCGGGACAGGGTTCAATGAGCAGTTCTTC	CASGLTGTGFNEQFF
-	TRBV7-2	TRBJ2-2	TRBD2	TGTGCCAGCAGCCAGGGGCTAGCGGGGTTAACCGGGGAGCTGTTTTTT	CASSQGLAGLTGELFF
-	TRBV7-2	TRBJ1-2	-	TGTGCCAGCAGCTTCCTAGGTGACCTTAGAGATGGCTACACCTTC	CASSFLGDLRDGYTF
-	TRBV7-9	TRBJ1-1	-	TGTGCCAGCAGCTTAGTCTCGCCCGGTACTGAAGCTTTCTTT	CASSLVSPGTEAFF
-	TRBV6-5	TRBJ1-1	-	TGTGCCAGCGGCCGGGGTACCACTGAAGCTTTCTTT	CASGRGTTEAFF
-	TRBV7-9	TRBJ2-5	-	TGTGCCAGCAGGTCCCGGGGAGAGACCCAGTACTTC	CASRSRGETQYF
-	TRBV6-5	TRBJ1-2	-	TGTGCCAGCAGTTCCGCAGGGGCTTTTTATGGCTACACCTTC	CASSSAGAFYGYTF
-	TRBV7-2	TRBJ1-1	-	TGTGCCAGCAGCCCGTTGCGGCCAGGGGTGAACACTGAAGCTTTCTTT	CASSPLRPGVNTEAFF
-	TRBV27	TRBJ2-7	TRBD1	TGTGCCAGCAGTTTGTTCCTCCCTCGACAGGGGGCGCGGGTGAACTCCTACGAGCAGTACTTC	CASSLFLPRQGARVNSYEQYF
-	TRBV25-1	TRBJ2-1	TRBD2	TGTGCCAGCCGAGCCGCCGGGGCGGGGGACCCCTCCAATGAGCAGTTCTTC	CASRAAGAGDPSNEQFF
-	TRBV4-2	TRBJ2-1	TRBD1	TGTGCCAGCAGCCACGTCGGACAGGGAAATGAGCAGTTCTTC	CASSHVGQGNEQFF
-	TRBV9	TRBJ1-3	-	TGTGCCAGCACCATTGGGGCCCAAGTGGGATCTGGAAACACCATATATTTT	CASTIGAQVGSGNTIYF
-	TRBV13	TRBJ2-5	TRBD1	TGTGCCAGCAGCGGAGGGACAGGGATGTACCAAGAGACCCAGTACTTC	CASSGGTGMYQETQYF
few	TRBV5-5	TRBJ2-1	-	TGTGCCAGCAGCTTGGCGGCTAGCATCCTGGGCAATGAGCAGTTCTTC	CASSLAASILGNEQFF
once	TRBV11-2	TRBJ1-1	-	TGTGCCAGCAGCTTAGATCAGGGTGCGAACACTGAAGCTTTCTTT	CASSLDQGANTEAFF
-	TRBV5-1	TRBJ2-7	-	TGCGCCAGCAGCTTGGGGTGGAGGGGTCCCTACGAGCAGTACTTC	CASSLGWRGPYEQYF